These 11 T cell receptor beta chains share one sample of origin, sequenced in a study of cytomegalovirus exposure and HLA in healthy donors. The primer mix had 60 Vbeta and 13 Jbeta primers. The repertoire was sequenced with immunoSEQ multiplex PCR; TCRdb's copy has only in-frame clones and lacks some. The profile shows fewer than 120,000 clones, around 80% of them singletons. Specimen: PBMCs. The receptors derive from a man between 25 and 39 years old in good health and CMV-seropositive.

The chain is built from TRBV27 and TRBJ2-3, with D perhaps matching TRBD2 (7 bases). The germline CDR1 and CDR2 sequences are MNHEY and SMNVEV (reference sequence). Between the trimmed V and J ends, which lost 6 bases and 11 bases, there was a span of 15 bases. The CDR3 totals 12 residues. Here the CDR3 reads CASRGGVWMQYF. As DNA, the CDR3 is TGTGCCAGCAGAGGGGGGGTCTGGATGCAGTATTTT.

V and J are TRBV11-2 and TRBJ2-3; 8 bases map to TRBD1. The length of the CDR3 is 16 residues. The trim removed 1 base at V and 2 bases at J, leaving 5 bases unmatched. Germline CDR1 SGHAT, CDR2 FQNNGV. The CDR3 spells CASSLAGQEYTDTQYF. CDR3 sequence (DNA): TGTGCCAGCAGCTTAGCGGGACAGGAATACACAGATACGCAGTATTTT.

The chain employs TRBV4-1 and TRBJ2-1; 12 positions agree with TRBD2. The germline V gene encodes CDR1 MGHRA and CDR2 YSYEKL. The CDR3 is 15 amino acids. V was pared by 4 bases and J by 6 bases, with 4 bases of the junction left unmatched. The CDR3 DNA is TGCGCCAGCAGCCGCTTGGGACTAGCGGGCAATGAGCAGTTCTTC. It codes for CASSRLGLAGNEQFF.

This clone was recorded once. In DNA form, the CDR3 reads TGTGCCAGCAGGGAGCCGGGACAGGAGGGGAACACTGAAGCTTTCTTT. This encodes CASREPGQEGNTEAFF. The V and J genes are TRBV2 and TRBJ1-1; 8 nucleotides line up with TRBD1. Germline V lookup: CDR1 SNHLY, CDR2 FYNNEI. With V trimmed by 6 bases and J by 1 base, 10 bases remained unmatched. The CDR3 has 16 residues.

The CDR3 bases are TGTGCCAGCAGTGCGGTTCTCTATGGCTACACCTTC. This sequence encodes CASSAVLYGYTF. V gene TRBV6-1 combines with J gene TRBJ1-2; no clear D gene. V lost 4 bases, J lost 4 bases, and 7 bases lay in between. The CDR3 has 12 amino acids. Germline CDR1 is MNHNS and CDR2 is SASEGT.

The V call is TRBV5-4, the J call TRBJ2-7; TRBD1 matches 7 bases. The germline CDR1 and CDR2 sequences are SGHNT and YYREEE (reference sequence). Trimming at V came to 0 bases and at J to 3 bases, leaving 3 bases not matched to a gene. This CDR3 comprises 14 residues. The CDR3, as DNA: TGTGCCAGCAGCTTGGCAGGGGGTGTCTACGAGCAGTACTTC. It encodes CASSLAGGVYEQYF. Full variable domain (outside the CDR3, taken from reference TRBV5-4 and TRBJ2-7): ETGVTQSPTHLIKTRGQQVTLRCSSQSGHNTVSWYQQALGQGPQFIFQYYREEENGRGNFPPRFSGLQFPNYSSELNVNALELDDSALYLCASSLAGGVYEQYFGPGTRLTVT.

The chain recombines TRBV29-1 with TRBJ2-1; the match to TRBD2 covers 9 bases. CDR1 SQVTM and CDR2 ANQGSEA come from the germline V gene. The trim removed 4 bases at V and 10 bases at J, leaving 17 bases unmatched. The CDR3 is made up of 16 amino acids. The CDR3 is CSVAGLRGGGANEQFF. Written as DNA, the CDR3 is TGCAGCGTTGCCGGTCTTAGGGGCGGGGGGGCCAACGAGCAGTTCTTC.

V and J are TRBV13 and TRBJ2-3, with D possibly TRBD1 on 5 matching bases. This CDR3 contains 15 residues. CDR1 and CDR2 (germline): PRHDT, FYEKMQ (reference sequence). Trimming left V 1 base short and J 0 bases short, with 8 bases between. CDR3: CASSLEQGSTDTQYF. The CDR3 bases are TGTGCCAGCAGCTTAGAGCAGGGAAGCACAGATACGCAGTATTTT.

The chain recombines TRBV5-1 with TRBJ2-7; no clear D gene. V was clipped by 0 bases and J by 4 bases, with 11 bases between them. This CDR3 region has 14 residues. The germline V gene encodes CDR1 SGHRS and CDR2 YFSETQ. The CDR3 sequence: CASSLATSTYEQYF. In nucleotides, the CDR3 is TGCGCCAGCAGCTTGGCCACGTCGACTTACGAGCAGTACTTC.

The CDR3 nucleotides are TGCGCCAGCAGCTTGGAGGGGCAAACCTACAATGAGCAGTTCTTC. Its protein is CASSLEGQTYNEQFF. The V gene is TRBV5-1, the J gene TRBJ2-1, with D possibly TRBD1 on 5 matching bases. Looked up from germline, CDR1 is SGHRS and CDR2 is YFSETQ. Trimming pared 0 bases from V and 2 bases from J, leaving 9 bases between. The CDR3 is made up of 15 amino acids.

This clone has just a few counts. This chain connects TRBV4-3 to TRBJ2-2; D gene uncertain. This CDR3 contains 16 residues. Looked up from germline, CDR1 is LGHNA and CDR2 is YSLEER. V dropped 0 bases and J dropped 6 bases, with 14 bases sitting between them. CDR3 in DNA: TGCGCCAGCAGCCAAGATGCTAGGCCAGTACCCGGGGAGCTGTTTTTT. Encoded protein: CASSQDARPVPGELFF.